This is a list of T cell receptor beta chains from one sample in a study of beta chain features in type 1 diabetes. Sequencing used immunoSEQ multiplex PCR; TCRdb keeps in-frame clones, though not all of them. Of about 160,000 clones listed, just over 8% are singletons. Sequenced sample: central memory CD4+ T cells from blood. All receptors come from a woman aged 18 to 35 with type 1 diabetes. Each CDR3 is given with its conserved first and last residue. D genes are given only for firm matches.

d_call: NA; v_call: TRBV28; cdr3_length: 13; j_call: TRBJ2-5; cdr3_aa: CASSSHDRETQYF
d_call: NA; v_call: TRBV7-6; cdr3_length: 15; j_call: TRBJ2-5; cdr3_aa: CASSLGGMRGETQYF
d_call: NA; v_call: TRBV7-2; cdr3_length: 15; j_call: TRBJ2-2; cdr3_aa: CASSVYGDETGELFF
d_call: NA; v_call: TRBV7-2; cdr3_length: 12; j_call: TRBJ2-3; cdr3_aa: CASRSVEDTQYF
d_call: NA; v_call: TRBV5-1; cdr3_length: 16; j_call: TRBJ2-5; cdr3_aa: CASSLGRGGPSGTQYF
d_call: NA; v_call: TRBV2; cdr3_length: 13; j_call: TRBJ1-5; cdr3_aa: CASSLRSLQPQHF
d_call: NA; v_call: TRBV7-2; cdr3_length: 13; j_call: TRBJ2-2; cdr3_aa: CASSSEGTGELFF
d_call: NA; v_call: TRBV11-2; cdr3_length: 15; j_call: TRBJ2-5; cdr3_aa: CASSPDRQGKETQYF
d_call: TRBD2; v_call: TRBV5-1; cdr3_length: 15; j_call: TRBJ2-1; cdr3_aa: CASSLLAGEVNEQFF
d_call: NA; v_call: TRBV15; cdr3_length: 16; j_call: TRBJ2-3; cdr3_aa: CATSRDLVSGTDTQYF
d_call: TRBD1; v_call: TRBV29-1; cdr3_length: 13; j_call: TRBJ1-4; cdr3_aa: CSVRGQGNEKLFF
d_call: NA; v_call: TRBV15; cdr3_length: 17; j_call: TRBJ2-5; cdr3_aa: CATSPPPRAGSQETQYF
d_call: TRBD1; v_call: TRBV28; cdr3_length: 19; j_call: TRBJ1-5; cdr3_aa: CASRGGRPGTGGFNQPQHF
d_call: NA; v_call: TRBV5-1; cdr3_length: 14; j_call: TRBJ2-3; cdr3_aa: CASSLFPSTDTQYF
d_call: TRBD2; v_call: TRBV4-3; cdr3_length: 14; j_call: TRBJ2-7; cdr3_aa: CASSQGGSLHEQYF
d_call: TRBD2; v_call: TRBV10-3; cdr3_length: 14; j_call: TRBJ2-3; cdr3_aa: CAISENIAGGPSYF
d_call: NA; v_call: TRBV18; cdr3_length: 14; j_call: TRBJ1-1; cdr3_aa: CASSPAARGTEAFF